This TCR beta chain was identified during a study of blood T cell repertoires in COVID-19. In the study overall: From T cells, B-cell-depleted T cells, or PBMCs came the material, which was cDNA or gDNA.

Germline V gives CDR1 ENHRY, CDR2 SYGVKD. Unmatched junction bases numbered 7, after V lost 3 bases and J lost 4 bases. The CDR3 totals 16 residues. As handled by the study authors: Estimated nucleated cell counts came from reference gene primer amplification. Produced via immunoSEQ multiplex PCR; TCRdb's table is partial and in-frame only. Clonal size and the V and J genes are those of that table, whereas D and trimming came from the DNA. The table lists under 170,000 clones, roughly 80% of them singletons. Material for sequencing was peripheral blood. This TCR derives from a man between 65 and 85 years old with acute or convalescent COVID-19. The rearrangement uses TRBV10-3 and TRBJ2-3; TRBD1 matches 10 bases. Written as DNA, the CDR3 is TGTGCCATCAGTGACGCAAGACAGGGGGCCGCAGATACGCAGTATTTT. Protein product: CAISDARQGAADTQYF.